The T cell receptor (beta chain) under discussion was sequenced for a study of radiation and T cells in renal cell carcinoma. Time point noted: baseline pretreatment blood. As to treatment: 15 Gy SBRT to primary tumor, nephrectomy 4 weeks later. Radiation-treated patients gave blood at baseline, week 2 and week 4. With respect to this clone: What it recognizes is unknown.

The germline V and J ends were trimmed by 5 bases and 5 bases, with 9 bases remaining between them. Looked up from germline, CDR1 is LNHDA and CDR2 is SQIVND (reference sequence). This CDR3 has 12 residues. The protocol was immunoSEQ multiplex PCR, while the TCRdb copy is restricted to in-frame clones and leaves out a portion. This table holds about 95,000 clones, approximately 86% found once. Overall study findings and caveats: In blood, top tumor clones expanded by 2 weeks, shrinking by 4.

Sequencing was performed on blood, taken from a patient whose treatment included radiotherapy and nephrectomy. The chain uses TRBV19 and TRBJ1-1; D remains unclear. This TCR came from a man in his fifties with renal cell carcinoma. CDR3 residues: CASSGPRTEAFF. CDR3 DNA: TGTGCCAGTAGTGGCCCTCGGACTGAAGCTTTCTTT. The full variable domain, rest sourced from reference TRBV19 and TRBJ1-1, is DGGITQSPKYLFRKEGQNVTLSCEQNLNHDAMYWYRQDPGQGLRLIYYSQIVNDFQKGDIAEGYSVSREKKESFPLTVTSAQKNPTAFYLCASSGPRTEAFFGQGTRLTVV.